Presented here are 10 T cell receptor beta chains from one specimen sequenced in a study of CD8 T cells in ankylosing spondylitis. TCRdb re-called the 5' RACE reads with MiXCR, one entry per CDR3 protein. The sample includes 130,000 to 150,000 distinct CDR3 sequences, roughly 8% of them seen just once. Sequenced input: synovial fluid, either unsorted or a sorted T cell fraction (not recorded which). The source is a male donor with ankylosing spondylitis.

This clonotype was seen many times. CDR3 sequence (DNA): TGTGCCAGCAGCCCCGCCAGCGGATTCACAGATACGCAGTATTTT. This translates into CASSPASGFTDTQYF. The chain combines TRBV28 with TRBJ2-3; maybe TRBD2 (5 bases). In germline, CDR1 is MDHEN, CDR2 SYDVKM. This CDR3 contains 15 residues. Trimming removed 6 bases at V and 2 bases at J, with 15 bases between.

This clonotype was picked up a small number of times. The chain joins TRBV20-1 to TRBJ2-1; weak D call: TRBD2 (6 bases). V was pared by 6 bases and J by 8 bases, with 17 bases between. Germline V gene data show CDR1 as DFQATT and CDR2 as SNEGSKA (reference sequence). This CDR3 comprises 13 residues. The CDR3 loop reads CSASGLGDHEQFF. CDR3 nucleotides: TGCAGTGCGTCGGGACTTGGGGATCATGAGCAGTTCTTC.

The table lists this clonotype with many counts. In nucleotides, the CDR3 is TGTGCCAGCAGCGTGGGAGCAGGGGGGAAAAACACTGAAGCTTTCTTT. Amino acids: CASSVGAGGKNTEAFF. The gene calls are TRBV9 and TRBJ1-1; TRBD1 agrees at 7 bases. Germline assignment: CDR1 SGDLS and CDR2 YYNGEE. The CDR3 runs to 16 residues. After removal of 2 bases from V and 2 bases from J, the junction contained 9 bases not matched to a gene.

In its sample, this clonotype was seen many times. The rearrangement uses TRBV7-8 and TRBJ2-2, with TRBD2 matching 8 bases. CDR1 and CDR2 (germline): SGHVS, FQNEAQ. The CDR3 has 15 amino acids. V was pared by 2 bases and J by 7 bases, with 6 bases of the junction left unmatched. The CDR3 nucleotides are TGTGCCAGCAGCTTATTTCCAGCGGGAGTCGGGGAGCTGTTTTTT. Encoded protein: CASSLFPAGVGELFF.

This clonotype was picked up many times. This chain links TRBV3-1 with TRBJ1-2, with 7 positions matching TRBD1. CDR1 is LGHDT, CDR2 YNNKEL, per germline (reference sequence). This CDR3 spans 14 amino acids. V trimming: 0 bases; J trimming: 7 bases; junction bases outside the gene matches: 5. The CDR3 DNA follows: TGTGCCAGCAGCCAAGAACAGGGGCGAAGTGGCTACACCTTC. This sequence encodes CASSQEQGRSGYTF.

This clonotype occurred many times. The chain uses TRBV4-3 and TRBJ2-7, with D hard to call. CDR3 length: 13 amino acids. Germline-derived CDR1 and CDR2 are LGHNA and YSLEER. Between the trimmed V and J ends, which lost 3 bases and 5 bases, there was a span of 11 bases. The CDR3 reads CASSQQLGDEQYF. The CDR3 bases are TGCGCCAGCAGCCAGCAGCTCGGAGACGAGCAGTACTTC.

This clonotype was seen repeatedly, ten times or more. The V gene is TRBV7-9, the J gene TRBJ1-2; D not certain. Germline V gene lookup returns CDR1 SEHNR and CDR2 FQNEAQ (reference sequence). The V gene lost 3 bases and the J gene lost 3 bases, with 8 bases spanning the gap. There are 13 residues in the CDR3. The CDR3, as DNA: TGTGCCAGCAGCTTGAACAGCGACTATGGCTACACCTTC. This sequence encodes CASSLNSDYGYTF. The full variable domain, its missing parts supplied by reference TRBV7-9 and TRBJ1-2, is DTGVSQNPRHKITKRGQNVTFRCDPISEHNRLYWYRQTLGQGPEFLTYFQNEAQLEKSRLLSDRFSAERPKGSFSTLEIQRTEQGDSAMYLCASSLNSDYGYTFGSGTRLTVV.

This clonotype was seen more than once but under ten times. The V call is TRBV4-2, the J call TRBJ2-1; 13 bases map to TRBD2. Germline V gene sequence: CDR1 LGHNA, CDR2 YNFKEQ. Trimming at V came to 4 bases and at J to 1 base, leaving 7 bases not matched to a gene. The CDR3 has 18 residues. CDR3 sequence reads: CASSPRGLAGVSYNEQFF. The CDR3 bases are TGTGCCAGCAGCCCCCGAGGACTAGCGGGAGTGTCCTACAATGAGCAGTTCTTC.

This clonotype was seen repeatedly, ten times or more. J is TRBJ2-1 and V is TRBV20-1, with TRBD1 matching over 8 bases. The CDR3 covers 14 residues. V dropped 0 bases and J dropped 7; count of bases not matched to a gene: 5. Germline V gene lookup returns CDR1 DFQATT and CDR2 SNEGSKA (reference sequence). The CDR3 sequence is CSARERYRGNEQFF. CDR3 in DNA: TGCAGTGCTAGAGAAAGGTACAGGGGGAATGAGCAGTTCTTC.

This clonotype has a handful of counts. CDR3 sequence: CASSAGLAGPSVRDTQYF. CDR3 DNA sequence: TGTGCCAGCAGCGCGGGACTAGCGGGACCCTCGGTACGAGATACGCAGTATTTT. The rearrangement joins TRBV5-6 to TRBJ2-3, with 13 bases fitting TRBD2. CDR1 SGHDT and CDR2 YYEEEE come from the germline V gene. The CDR3 is 18 residues long. The junction had 13 bases not matched to a gene; V was cut back by 4 bases and J by 5 bases.